Listed below are T cell receptor beta chains from one sample, sequenced in a study of T cell changes during pregnancy in multiple sclerosis. Profiling relied on immunoSEQ multiplex PCR, and the TCRdb table lists in-frame clones only, not all of them. This sample has about 75,000 clones, with 90% to 95% found just once. This specimen consisted of CD4+ T cells from peripheral blood mononuclear cells, obtained before pregnancy. All receptors come from a female donor with multiple sclerosis, enrolled in a pregnancy study. The CDR3 runs from the conserved cysteine through the conserved F or W. Fields, in order: D gene, J gene, clone size, V gene, CDR3 DNA, CDR3 protein. The D gene is left open where the match is weak. Clone size is not always given. Where it is, it says once, few, many or a class for expanded clones.

TRBD1 | TRBJ1-6 | - | TRBV27 | TGTGCCAGCAGACCCAGGGGGGTCTATTCCTATAATTCACCCCTCCACTTT | CASRPRGVYSYNSPLHF
TRBD1 | TRBJ2-7 | once | TRBV30 | TGTGCCTGGAGTGTATCTCGGACGGCAGGGGGCTACTCCGAGCAGTACTTC | CAWSVSRTAGGYSEQYF
- | TRBJ1-5 | few | TRBV7-8 | TGTGCCAGCAGCTTCAGGGAGGGCGATCAGCCCCAGCATTTT | CASSFREGDQPQHF
TRBD2 | TRBJ2-5 | few | TRBV11-2 | TGTGCCAGCAGGCTGACTAGCGGGGGACAAGAGACCCAGTACTTC | CASRLTSGGQETQYF
TRBD2 | TRBJ2-1 | - | TRBV5-1 | TGCGCCAGCAGCTTGGGGTCTAGCGGGCCTCGTAACAATGAGCAGTTCTTC | CASSLGSSGPRNNEQFF
TRBD2 | TRBJ2-1 | - | TRBV6-5 | TGTGCCAGCAGTTACTCTGGACTAGCGGGCTATTCCCAGTTCTTC | CASSYSGLAGYSQFF
TRBD2 | TRBJ2-3 | - | TRBV7-8 | TGTGCCAGCAGCTTAGATCTAGCGGATTGGGTAGATACGCAGTATTTT | CASSLDLADWVDTQYF
TRBD1 | TRBJ2-7 | - | TRBV10-3 | TGTGCCATCAAAGAAGGACAGGGGGCCTACGAGCAGTACTTC | CAIKEGQGAYEQYF
- | TRBJ1-1 | - | TRBV1 | TGCACCAGCAGCCAAGGAGTGCAGGGGGCGGCGGACACTGAAGCTTTCTTT | CTSSQGVQGAADTEAFF
TRBD1 | TRBJ1-6 | - | TRBV9 | TGTGCCAGCAGCGTAGGTACAGGGGAAATTTCACCCCTCCACTTT | CASSVGTGEISPLHF
TRBD2 | TRBJ2-1 | - | TRBV19 | TGTGCCAGCAGGGACTACGACAATGAGCAGTTCTTC | CASRDYDNEQFF
TRBD2 | TRBJ2-1 | - | TRBV7-2 | TGTGCCAGCAGCTTATTGTCGGGAGGGTTATACAATGAGCAGTTCTTC | CASSLLSGGLYNEQFF
- | TRBJ2-1 | - | TRBV9 | TGTGCCAGCAGCGGTAGCTTTTCAAACAATGAGCAGTTCTTC | CASSGSFSNNEQFF
- | TRBJ1-1 | - | TRBV10-3 | TGTGCCATCAGTGAAAGGGGTATGAACACTGAAGCTTTCTTT | CAISERGMNTEAFF
- | TRBJ1-5 | - | TRBV2 | TGTGCCAGCAGTGGTCGGGAGACACAGCCCCAGCATTTT | CASSGRETQPQHF
TRBD2 | TRBJ2-2 | - | TRBV7-8 | TGTGCCAGCAGCCAAGGGGTAGCGGGAGGGCTCGACACCGGGGAGCTGTTTTTT | CASSQGVAGGLDTGELFF
- | TRBJ1-6 | few | TRBV2 | TGTGCCAGCAGTGAAGAGGGGGATTCACCCCTCCACTTT | CASSEEGDSPLHF
TRBD1 | TRBJ1-6 | few | TRBV7-9 | TGTGCCAGCAGGATGGGACAGGGAAATTCACCCCTCCACTTT | CASRMGQGNSPLHF
TRBD1 | TRBJ2-7 | - | TRBV6-5 | TGTGCCAGCAGTTCTACGGACAGGGGAATAGGCGAGCAGTACTTC | CASSSTDRGIGEQYF
TRBD1 | TRBJ1-1 | few | TRBV10-3 | TGTGCCATCAGAGAGGACAGGGAAGCTTTCTTT | CAIREDREAFF
TRBD2 | TRBJ2-3 | - | TRBV30 | TGTGCCTGGAGTCGGGGGGGCACAGATACGCAGTATTTT | CAWSRGGTDTQYF
- | TRBJ2-5 | - | TRBV7-9 | TGTGCCAGCAGCTTCTACGTGGGAGGAGGAAGAGAGACCCAGTACTTC | CASSFYVGGGRETQYF
TRBD1 | TRBJ2-1 | - | TRBV28 | TGTGCCAGCAGGTCCCCCAACAGGGGAGATGAGCAGTTCTTC | CASRSPNRGDEQFF
TRBD2 | TRBJ2-7 | - | TRBV5-1 | TGCGCCAGCAGCGCGATTACTAGCGGTGCTTCCTACGAGCAGTACTTC | CASSAITSGASYEQYF
- | TRBJ1-2 | - | TRBV5-5 | TGTGCCAGCAGCTTGTCTTCAGGGAACTATGGCTACACCTTC | CASSLSSGNYGYTF
TRBD1 | TRBJ2-5 | once | TRBV15 | TGTGCCACCAGCAGAGACAGGGGGCGCGATGAGACCCAGTACTTC | CATSRDRGRDETQYF
TRBD1 | TRBJ1-3 | - | TRBV19 | TGTGCCAGTATTGACAGGGCTAGATCTGGAAACACCATATATTTT | CASIDRARSGNTIYF
- | TRBJ2-3 | - | TRBV19 | TGTGCCAGTAGGACAGCTGGGGATACGCAGTATTTT | CASRTAGDTQYF
TRBD2 | TRBJ2-7 | - | TRBV5-1 | TGCGCCAGCAGCTTGATTCGGGGGGCCTACGAGCAGTACTTC | CASSLIRGAYEQYF
- | TRBJ1-2 | - | TRBV19 | TGTGCCAGTAGTCCCCTCAGAGCCGGGGGGGCTTGGGATGGCTACACCTTC | CASSPLRAGGAWDGYTF
TRBD1 | TRBJ2-2 | - | TRBV10-3 | TGTGCCATACAGGGGGCGGGCACCGGGGAGCTGTTTTTT | CAIQGAGTGELFF
TRBD1 | TRBJ1-5 | - | TRBV28 | TGTGCCAGCAGTCGGGACAGGGGCCAGCCCCAGCATTTT | CASSRDRGQPQHF
TRBD2 | TRBJ2-7 | - | TRBV29-1 | TGCAGCGTTGCTGGCGGGAGCCAACCCACATACGAGCAGTACTTC | CSVAGGSQPTYEQYF
- | TRBJ2-3 | - | TRBV27 | TGTGCCAGCAGCCCCCTCGGGGATACGCAGTATTTT | CASSPLGDTQYF
TRBD1 | TRBJ2-5 | - | TRBV5-6 | TGTGCCAGCAGTTTCGGACAGGGGGTCGGAGAGACCCAGTACTTC | CASSFGQGVGETQYF
TRBD2 | TRBJ2-5 | - | TRBV10-1 | TGCGCCAGCAGTGACGGGCTAGCGGGGGTCCAAGAGACCCAGTACTTC | CASSDGLAGVQETQYF
TRBD1 | TRBJ1-2 | - | TRBV6-1 | TGTGCCAGCAGTGACCCGGGACAGGTCTATGGCTACACCTTC | CASSDPGQVYGYTF
- | TRBJ1-1 | - | TRBV6-1 | TGTGCCAGCAGATCGGTTGAAGCTTTCTTT | CASRSVEAFF
TRBD1 | TRBJ1-5 | - | TRBV7-2 | TGTGCCAGCAGCCTCGACAGGGGATATCAGCCCCAGCATTTT | CASSLDRGYQPQHF
- | TRBJ1-1 | - | TRBV28 | TGTGCCAGCAGTTCCCCCCTATTAGCTGAAGCTTTCTTT | CASSSPLLAEAFF
TRBD2 | TRBJ2-1 | - | TRBV7-6 | TGTGCCAGCAGCTCGGAGGGTAGCGGGGACAATGAGCAGTTCTTC | CASSSEGSGDNEQFF
- | TRBJ2-5 | - | TRBV6-1 | TGTGCCAGCAGTGAAATAACTAGTCACCGAAACTTC | CASSEITSHRNF
- | TRBJ1-5 | - | TRBV4-1 | TGCGCCAGCAGCCAAGATTGGGGCGGAAGCCAGCATTTT | CASSQDWGGSQHF
- | TRBJ1-6 | - | TRBV7-9 | TGTGCCAGCAGCCCCCACAGGGAAGGGTCACCCCTCCACTTT | CASSPHREGSPLHF
- | TRBJ2-7 | - | TRBV21-1 | TGTGCCAGCAGCAAATGGCCGGGGGTAGGGACCTCCTACGAGCAGTACTTC | CASSKWPGVGTSYEQYF
- | TRBJ1-5 | - | TRBV12-5 | TGTGCTAGTGGTTTGCAAGTCCAGATACACCATCAGCCCCAGCATTTT | CASGLQVQIHHQPQHF